These 25 T cell receptor beta chains were sequenced from one sample in a study of blood T cell repertoires in COVID-19. Clones were read by immunoSEQ multiplex PCR, and TCRdb kept only the in-frame ones, dropping some. The sample carries around 130,000 clones, roughly 71% recorded once. The source material was peripheral blood. The receptors come from a man aged 80 or over with acute or convalescent COVID-19.

This chain links TRBV30 with TRBJ2-7, with a weak D call TRBD2 (5 bases). Between the trimmed V and J ends, which lost 2 bases and 0 bases, there was a span of 11 bases. The length of the CDR3 is 14 residues. Per germline, CDR1 GTSNPN and CDR2 SVGIG (reference sequence). Here the CDR3 reads CAWSFPDFSYEQYF. The CDR3 region has the DNA TGTGCCTGGAGTTTCCCGGACTTCTCCTACGAGCAGTACTTC.

The chain is built from TRBV4-1 and TRBJ2-3, with TRBD2 as a possible D gene (5 bases). Trimming removed 0 bases at V and 2 bases at J, with 9 bases between. The CDR3 spans 15 residues. The V gene's germline CDR1 is MGHRA and CDR2 YSYEKL. The CDR3 DNA reads TGCGCCAGCAGCCAAGATTCCCGGGACACAGATACGCAGTATTTT. This gives the protein CASSQDSRDTDTQYF.

This chain joins TRBV4-1 and TRBJ2-1; 9 bases fit TRBD1. The CDR3 sequence is 14 residues long. The germline V gene has CDR1 MGHRA and CDR2 YSYEKL. V lost 4 bases and J lost 4; bases outside the gene matches: 2. CDR3 bases: TGCGCCAGCAGCCTACAGGGGGCGTACAATGAGCAGTTCTTC. As protein: CASSLQGAYNEQFF.

The V and J genes are TRBV12-5 and TRBJ1-1; no reliable D call. V was cut by 6 bases and J by 6 bases, with 14 bases left in between. The CDR3 is 13 residues long. From germline, CDR1 is LGHNT and CDR2 FRNRAP. CDR3 nucleotide sequence: TGTGCTAGTGGGAGGGATTTGGCCCCTGAAGCTTTCTTT. Its protein is CASGRDLAPEAFF.

The chain combines TRBV6-2 or TRBV6-3 with TRBJ1-1; 9 positions agree with TRBD1. Germline V CDR1 and CDR2: MNHEY, SVGEGT. J gave up 4 bases and V 5 bases, and 14 bases lay outside the gene matches. The CDR3 totals 17 residues. CDR3 amino acids: CASSKRSRDRVVTEAFF. The CDR3 DNA follows: TGTGCCAGCAGTAAAAGGTCCCGGGACAGGGTTGTCACTGAAGCTTTCTTT.

The chain carries TRBV11-2 and TRBJ2-4, with D tentatively TRBD2 (6 bases). This CDR3 has 13 residues. CDR1 and CDR2 (germline): SGHAT, FQNNGV. Trimming removed 10 bases from V and 8 bases from J, with 18 bases in between. The CDR3 sequence: CATNPGSGDIQYF. CDR3 nucleotides: TGTGCCACTAATCCGGGGTCGGGAGACATTCAGTACTTC.

The genes are TRBV5-6 and TRBJ2-5; no firm D call. Between the trimmed V and J ends, which lost 4 bases and 1 base, there was a span of 11 bases. CDR3 length equals 14 residues. Germline-derived CDR1 and CDR2 are SGHDT and YYEEEE. The chain's CDR3 is CASSLQHTQETQYF. CDR3 coding DNA: TGTGCCAGCAGCCTACAGCACACCCAAGAGACCCAGTACTTC.

The rearrangement links TRBV4-3 to TRBJ2-1; unclear D gene. The CDR3 totals 15 residues. CDR1 is LGHNA and CDR2 is YSLEER in the germline V gene. V shed 1 base and J shed 0 bases, with 7 bases lying between them. The CDR3 spells CASSQGDSSYNEQFF. For the CDR3, the DNA is TGCGCCAGCAGCCAAGGCGATAGCTCCTACAATGAGCAGTTCTTC.

The CDR3 coding sequence is TGCGCCAGCAGCTTACAGGGGCTGTTGACTGAAGCTTTCTTT. As protein: CASSLQGLLTEAFF. This chain joins TRBV5-1 and TRBJ1-1, with 7 bases aligning to TRBD1. This CDR3 has 14 residues. J lost 5 bases, V lost 2 bases, and 6 bases had no gene match. Germline values: CDR1 SGHRS, CDR2 YFSETQ.

This chain connects TRBV10-3 to TRBJ1-2; 7 bases map to TRBD1. V gave up 6 bases and J gave up 6 bases; unmatched junction bases: 7. CDR1 ENHRY and CDR2 SYGVKD come from the germline V gene. This CDR3 has 13 residues. CDR3 bases: TGTGCCATCAGGGGGACAGAAGCGGATGGCTACACCTTC. This gives the protein CAIRGTEADGYTF.

V and J are TRBV6-5 and TRBJ1-3; D is uncertain. CDR1 and CDR2 (germline): MNHEY, SVGAGI. The CDR3 totals 13 residues. Trimming stripped 7 bases from V and 0 bases from J, with 7 bases between. CDR3 in DNA: TGTGCCAGCATCACAGCCTCTGGAAACACCATATATTTT. Its translation is CASITASGNTIYF.

The chain uses TRBV6-6 and TRBJ2-7; D is unresolved. The CDR3 runs to 13 residues. Trimming left V 2 bases short and J 2 bases short, with 7 bases between. Germline V lookup: CDR1 MNHNY, CDR2 SVGAGI (reference sequence). CDR3 coding DNA: TGTGCCAGCAGTTACCAGGATCCCTACGAGCAGTACTTC. Its translation: CASSYQDPYEQYF.

The chain has TRBV12-3 or TRBV12-4 and TRBJ2-3, with a tentative D call TRBD1 (5 bases). This CDR3 contains 13 residues. V was shortened by 7 bases and J by 6 bases, with 14 bases between the two germline ends. The CDR3 nucleotides are TGTGCCAGCAACCTAAGGGGCGCGGATACGCAGTATTTT. This translates into CASNLRGADTQYF.

This clone was picked up a small number of times. The chain combines TRBV5-1 with TRBJ1-5; 8 bases are a match to TRBD1. CDR1 is SGHRS and CDR2 is YFSETQ in the germline V gene. J gave up 2 bases and V 4 bases, and 5 bases lay outside the gene matches. The CDR3 length is 15 residues. CDR3 loop: CASSPQGGGNQPQHF. The CDR3 DNA sequence: TGCGCCAGCAGCCCACAGGGGGGTGGCAATCAGCCCCAGCATTTT.

Regarding this clone: A junction end diverges from the germline sequence, so it may reflect a read error. The gene calls are TRBV2 and TRBJ2-5; 8 bases match TRBD1. The CDR3 has 16 residues. CDR1 and CDR2 (germline): SNHLY, FYNNEI. The CDR3 is CASSPPGTGYQENQYF. For the CDR3, the DNA is TGTGCCAGCAGCCCTCCCGGGACAGGATATCAAGAGAACCAGTACTTC.

This clone was recorded only once. The chain is built from TRBV7-2 and TRBJ2-5; maybe TRBD1 (6 bases). The CDR3 runs to 15 residues. Per germline, CDR1 SGHTA and CDR2 FQGNSA. V was shortened by 2 bases and J by 5 bases, with 15 bases between the two germline ends. The CDR3 is CASSLMGAREETQYF. CDR3 nucleotide sequence: TGTGCCAGCAGCTTAATGGGGGCGCGTGAGGAGACCCAGTACTTC.

V gene TRBV2 combines with J gene TRBJ1-5, with 7 nucleotides matching TRBD1. CDR3 length: 14 residues. V was pared by 4 bases and J by 5 bases, with 5 bases of the junction left unmatched. Germline V gene sequence: CDR1 SNHLY, CDR2 FYNNEI. CDR3 protein: CASSVKGADQPQHF. The CDR3 coding sequence is TGTGCCAGCAGTGTGAAGGGGGCGGATCAGCCCCAGCATTTT.

This CDR3 is CATSKRQADTQYF. The CDR3 nucleotides are TGTGCCACCAGCAAGAGACAGGCAGATACGCAGTATTTT. The rearrangement uses TRBV15 and TRBJ2-3; a possible D gene is TRBD1 (6 bases). The germline V gene has CDR1 LNHNV and CDR2 YYDKDF (reference sequence). The CDR3 loop spans 13 amino acids. Between the trimmed V and J ends, which lost 4 bases and 4 bases, there was a span of 9 bases.

The J gene is TRBJ1-2, the V gene TRBV12-3 or TRBV12-4, with a possible D match to TRBD1 (6 bases). V lost 8 bases, J lost 8 bases, and 18 bases lay in between. The CDR3 has 13 amino acids. In DNA, the CDR3 is TGTGCCAGCGAGAGCGGGGGGGGCGAAGGCTACACCTTC. Its protein is CASESGGGEGYTF.

The V and J genes are TRBV7-6 and TRBJ2-2; the match to TRBD2 covers 9 bases. The CDR3 contains 16 residues. Germline V gives CDR1 SGHVS, CDR2 FNYEAQ. Trimming at V came to 3 bases and at J to 5 bases, leaving 7 bases not matched to a gene. CDR3 DNA: TGTGCCAGCAGCTTTGGGGGTAGCGGGAGAACCGGGGAGCTGTTTTTT. It encodes CASSFGGSGRTGELFF.

The chain recombines TRBV12-3 or TRBV12-4 with TRBJ1-2; D not resolved. The CDR3 has 13 amino acids. With 7 bases removed from V and 5 bases from J, the gap between germline ends came to 14 bases. The CDR3 sequence: CASTPITGYGYTF. DNA of the CDR3: TGTGCCAGCACCCCCATAACCGGGTATGGCTACACCTTC.

V usage is TRBV12-3 or TRBV12-4 and J usage is TRBJ2-7; no clear D gene. The CDR3 is made up of 13 amino acids. With 1 base removed from V and 5 bases from J, the gap between germline ends came to 9 bases. CDR3 sequence: CASSLGFENEQYF. Written as DNA, the CDR3 is TGTGCCAGCAGTTTAGGGTTTGAGAACGAGCAGTACTTC.

This clone showed up just once. This rearrangement joins TRBV7-2 to TRBJ2-7, with unresolved D. Trimming stripped 3 bases from V and 1 base from J, with 10 bases between. The germline gives CDR1 SGHTA, CDR2 FQGNSA. This CDR3 region has 14 residues. The chain's CDR3 is CASSFSQQSYEQYF. In nucleotides, the CDR3 is TGTGCCAGCAGCTTTTCGCAACAATCCTACGAGCAGTACTTC.

This chain links TRBV9 with TRBJ1-4; TRBD1 might be the D (6 bases). The ends were cut back, 4 bases at V and 7 bases at J, with 20 bases in the middle. In germline, CDR1 is SGDLS, CDR2 YYNGEE. The CDR3 extends over 16 amino acids. The CDR3 loop reads CASSPGGGRWGEKLFF. CDR3 in DNA: TGTGCCAGCAGCCCCGGCGGGGGCAGGTGGGGTGAAAAACTGTTTTTT.

This clone is a singleton in its sample. This chain joins TRBV18 and TRBJ2-2, with TRBD1 matching 8 bases. Germline CDR1 is KGHSH and CDR2 is LQKENI. The CDR3 length is 17 residues. The V and J ends lost 6 bases and 2 bases, in that order; junction bases with no gene match: 11. CDR3 DNA sequence: TGTGCCAGCTCCAATGTGGCGCAGGGGGCAAACACCGGGGAGCTGTTTTTT. Protein sequence: CASSNVAQGANTGELFF.